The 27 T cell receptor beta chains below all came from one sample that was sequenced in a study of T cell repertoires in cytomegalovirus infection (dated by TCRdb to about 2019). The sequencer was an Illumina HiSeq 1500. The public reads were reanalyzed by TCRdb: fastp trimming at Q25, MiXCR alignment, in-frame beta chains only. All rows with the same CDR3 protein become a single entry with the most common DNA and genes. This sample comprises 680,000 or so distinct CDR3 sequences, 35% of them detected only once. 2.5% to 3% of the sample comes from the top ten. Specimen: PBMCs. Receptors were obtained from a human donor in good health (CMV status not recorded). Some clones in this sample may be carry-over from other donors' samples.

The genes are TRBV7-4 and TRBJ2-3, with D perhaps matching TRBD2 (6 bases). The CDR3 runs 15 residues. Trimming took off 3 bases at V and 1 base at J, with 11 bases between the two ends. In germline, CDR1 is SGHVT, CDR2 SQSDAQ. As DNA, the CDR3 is TGTGCCAGCAGCTTTAGCGGAGCCCGCACAGATACGCAGTATTTT. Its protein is CASSFSGARTDTQYF.

CDR3 coding DNA: TGCAGTGCAACCGACTCCGGGACAGGGGTTTCGAATGAGCAGTTCTTC. Its protein is CSATDSGTGVSNEQFF. This chain links TRBV20-1 with TRBJ2-1, with TRBD1 identical over 10 bases. Trimming at V came to 6 bases and at J to 7 bases, leaving 15 bases not matched to a gene. The CDR3 covers 16 residues. Per the germline V gene, CDR1 is DFQATT and CDR2 is SNEGSKA (reference sequence).

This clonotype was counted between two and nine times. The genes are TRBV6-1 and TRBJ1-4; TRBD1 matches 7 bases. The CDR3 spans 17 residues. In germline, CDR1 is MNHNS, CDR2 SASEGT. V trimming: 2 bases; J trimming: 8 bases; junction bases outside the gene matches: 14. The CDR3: CASSESRGRTVSEKLFF. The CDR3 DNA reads TGTGCCAGCAGTGAAAGTAGGGGGCGAACGGTTTCGGAAAAACTGTTTTTT.

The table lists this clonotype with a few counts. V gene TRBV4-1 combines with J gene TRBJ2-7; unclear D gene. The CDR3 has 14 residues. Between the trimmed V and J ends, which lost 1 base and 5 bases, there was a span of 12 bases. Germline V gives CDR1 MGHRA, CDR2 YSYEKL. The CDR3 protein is CASSQVIREDEQYF. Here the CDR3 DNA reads TGCGCCAGCAGCCAAGTCATAAGGGAAGACGAGCAGTACTTC.

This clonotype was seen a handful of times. The CDR3 DNA sequence: TGTGCCAGCAGTTTATCCGGGATCCAAGAGACCCAGTACTTC. Protein product: CASSLSGIQETQYF. This chain joins TRBV27 and TRBJ2-5, with D maybe TRBD2 (5 bases). Germline CDR1 is MNHEY and CDR2 is SMNVEV (reference sequence). This CDR3 has 14 residues. The V end lost 0 bases, the J end lost 1 base, and 6 bases lay between the germline ends.

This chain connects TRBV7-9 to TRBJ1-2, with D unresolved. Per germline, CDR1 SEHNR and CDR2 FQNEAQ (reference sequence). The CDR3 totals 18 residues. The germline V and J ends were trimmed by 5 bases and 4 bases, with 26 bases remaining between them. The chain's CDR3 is CASSPPLVTVEHFYGYTF. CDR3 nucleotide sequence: TGTGCCAGCAGCCCCCCCCTCGTTACAGTCGAACACTTCTATGGCTACACCTTC.

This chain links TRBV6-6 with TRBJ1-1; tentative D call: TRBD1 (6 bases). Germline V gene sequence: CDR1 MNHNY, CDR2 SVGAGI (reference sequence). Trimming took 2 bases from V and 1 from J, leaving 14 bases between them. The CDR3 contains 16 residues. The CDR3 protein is CASSYQTGTKNTEAFF. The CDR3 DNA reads TGTGCCAGCAGTTACCAAACCGGGACAAAGAACACTGAAGCTTTCTTT.

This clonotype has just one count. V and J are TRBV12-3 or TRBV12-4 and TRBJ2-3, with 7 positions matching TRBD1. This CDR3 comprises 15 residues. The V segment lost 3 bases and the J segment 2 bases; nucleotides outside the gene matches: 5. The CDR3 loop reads CASSFRQGFTDTQYF. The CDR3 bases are TGTGCCAGCAGTTTTAGACAGGGATTCACAGATACGCAGTATTTT.

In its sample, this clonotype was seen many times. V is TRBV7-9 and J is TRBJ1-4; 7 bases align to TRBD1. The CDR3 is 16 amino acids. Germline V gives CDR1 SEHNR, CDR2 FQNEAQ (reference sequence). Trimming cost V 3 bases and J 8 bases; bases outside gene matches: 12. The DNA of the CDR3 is TGTGCCAGCAGCTTTTACCGACAGGGCGGAGGGGAAAAACTGTTTTTT. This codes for CASSFYRQGGGEKLFF.

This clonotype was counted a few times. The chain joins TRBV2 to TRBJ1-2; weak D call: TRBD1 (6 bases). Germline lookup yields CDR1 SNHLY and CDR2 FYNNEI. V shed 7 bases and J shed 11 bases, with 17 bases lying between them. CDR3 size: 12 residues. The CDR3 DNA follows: TGTGCCAGCAACCGCAGGGGCGTTGAGTACACCTTC. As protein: CASNRRGVEYTF.

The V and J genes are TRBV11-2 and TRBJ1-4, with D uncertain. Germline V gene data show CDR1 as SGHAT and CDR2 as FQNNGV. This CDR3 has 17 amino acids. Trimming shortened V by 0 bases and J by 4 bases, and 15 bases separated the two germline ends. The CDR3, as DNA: TGTGCCAGCAGCTTAGATTCTCGCGGGTTGGGTAATGAAAAACTGTTTTTT. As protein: CASSLDSRGLGNEKLFF.

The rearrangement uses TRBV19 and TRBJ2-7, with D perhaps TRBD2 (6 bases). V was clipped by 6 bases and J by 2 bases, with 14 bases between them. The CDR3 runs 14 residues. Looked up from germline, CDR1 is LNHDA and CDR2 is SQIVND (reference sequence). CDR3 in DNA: TGTGCCAGTAGCGGGACTCCGCAGACCTACGAGCAGTACTTC. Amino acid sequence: CASSGTPQTYEQYF.

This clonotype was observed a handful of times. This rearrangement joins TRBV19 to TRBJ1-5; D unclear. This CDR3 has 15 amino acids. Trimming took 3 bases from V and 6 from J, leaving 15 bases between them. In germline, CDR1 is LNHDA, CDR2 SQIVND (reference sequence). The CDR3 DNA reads TGTGCCAGTAGTATTCGCGCAATGGGTAGTCAGCCCCAGCATTTT. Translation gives CASSIRAMGSQPQHF.

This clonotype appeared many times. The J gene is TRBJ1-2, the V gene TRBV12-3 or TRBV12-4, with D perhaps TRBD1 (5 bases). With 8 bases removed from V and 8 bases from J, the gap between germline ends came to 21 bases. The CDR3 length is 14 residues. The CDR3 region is CASLGEGPLGGYTF. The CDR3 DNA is TGTGCCAGCCTGGGGGAGGGGCCTCTTGGAGGCTACACCTTC.

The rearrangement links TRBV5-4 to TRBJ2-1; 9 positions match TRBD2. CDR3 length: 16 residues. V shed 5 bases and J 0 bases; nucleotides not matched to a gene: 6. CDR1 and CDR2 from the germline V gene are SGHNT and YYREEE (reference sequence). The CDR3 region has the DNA TGTGCCAGCAGGGGTAGCGGGGGCCCCTCCTACAATGAGCAGTTCTTC. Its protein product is CASRGSGGPSYNEQFF. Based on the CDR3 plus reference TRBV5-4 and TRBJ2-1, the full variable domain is ETGVTQSPTHLIKTRGQQVTLRCSSQSGHNTVSWYQQALGQGPQFIFQYYREEENGRGNFPPRFSGLQFPNYSSELNVNALELDDSALYLCASRGSGGPSYNEQFFGPGTRLTVL.

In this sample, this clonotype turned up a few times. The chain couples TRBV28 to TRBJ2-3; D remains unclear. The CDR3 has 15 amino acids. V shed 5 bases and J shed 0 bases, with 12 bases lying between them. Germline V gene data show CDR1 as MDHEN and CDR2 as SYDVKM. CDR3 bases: TGTGCCAGCAGTCCGCCGTTAGGGAGCACAGATACGCAGTATTTT. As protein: CASSPPLGSTDTQYF.

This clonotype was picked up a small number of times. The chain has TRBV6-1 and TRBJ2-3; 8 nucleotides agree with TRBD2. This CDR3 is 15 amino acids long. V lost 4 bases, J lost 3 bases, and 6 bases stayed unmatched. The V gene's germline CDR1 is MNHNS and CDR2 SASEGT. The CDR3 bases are TGTGCCAGCAGTGTAGCGGGATTCGGGACAGATACGCAGTATTTT. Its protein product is CASSVAGFGTDTQYF.

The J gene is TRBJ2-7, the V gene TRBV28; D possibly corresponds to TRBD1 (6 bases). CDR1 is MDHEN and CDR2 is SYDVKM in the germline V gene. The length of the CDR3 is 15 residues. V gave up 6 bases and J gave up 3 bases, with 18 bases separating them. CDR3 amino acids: CASRPTGKESYEQYF. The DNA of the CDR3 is TGTGCCAGCAGACCCACAGGGAAGGAGAGCTACGAGCAGTACTTC.

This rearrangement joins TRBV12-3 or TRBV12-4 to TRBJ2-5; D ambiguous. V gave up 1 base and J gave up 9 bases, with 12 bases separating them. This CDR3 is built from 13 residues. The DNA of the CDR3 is TGTGCCAGCAGTTTAGAGGGTTCTGAGGCCCAGTACTTC. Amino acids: CASSLEGSEAQYF.

CDR3 sequence (DNA): TGTGCCAGCTCCCACCCCCAGGGGGGTGTCACAGATACGCAGTATTTT. It encodes CASSHPQGGVTDTQYF. The chain combines TRBV28 with TRBJ2-3; D might be TRBD1 (7 bases). This CDR3 comprises 16 residues. CDR1 is MDHEN and CDR2 is SYDVKM in the germline V gene. V lost 8 bases and J 2 bases, leaving 20 bases between the germline ends.

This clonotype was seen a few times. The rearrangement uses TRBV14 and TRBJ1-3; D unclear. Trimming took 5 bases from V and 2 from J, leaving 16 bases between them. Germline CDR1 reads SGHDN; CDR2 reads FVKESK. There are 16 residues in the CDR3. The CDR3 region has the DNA TGTGCCAGCAGCGCCGGCTTACCATTCGCTGGAAACACCATATATTTT. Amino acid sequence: CASSAGLPFAGNTIYF.

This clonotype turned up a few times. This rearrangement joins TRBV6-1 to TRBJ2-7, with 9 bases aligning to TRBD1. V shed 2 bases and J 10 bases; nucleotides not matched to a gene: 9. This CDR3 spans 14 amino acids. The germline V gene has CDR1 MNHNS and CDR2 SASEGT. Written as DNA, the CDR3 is TGTGCCAGCAGTGAAATGGGACAGGGATCAAATCAGTACTTC. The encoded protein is CASSEMGQGSNQYF.

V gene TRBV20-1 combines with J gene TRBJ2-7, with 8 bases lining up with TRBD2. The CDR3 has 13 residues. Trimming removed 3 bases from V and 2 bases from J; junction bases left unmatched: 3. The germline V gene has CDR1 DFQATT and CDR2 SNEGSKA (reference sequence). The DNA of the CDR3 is TGCAGTGCTAGGACTAGCGAAACCTACGAGCAGTACTTC. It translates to CSARTSETYEQYF.

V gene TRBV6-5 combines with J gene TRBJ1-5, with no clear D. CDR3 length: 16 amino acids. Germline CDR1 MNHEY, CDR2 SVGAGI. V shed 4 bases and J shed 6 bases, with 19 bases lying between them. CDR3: CASSSAAPSPFQPQHF. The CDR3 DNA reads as TGTGCCAGCAGTTCCGCTGCCCCGTCCCCATTTCAGCCCCAGCATTTT.

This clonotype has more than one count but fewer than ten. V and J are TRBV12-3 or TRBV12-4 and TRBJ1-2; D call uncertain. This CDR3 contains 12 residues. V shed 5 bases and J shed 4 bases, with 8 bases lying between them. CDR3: CASSPSLYGYTF. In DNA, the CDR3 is TGTGCCAGCAGTCCTAGTCTCTATGGCTACACCTTC.

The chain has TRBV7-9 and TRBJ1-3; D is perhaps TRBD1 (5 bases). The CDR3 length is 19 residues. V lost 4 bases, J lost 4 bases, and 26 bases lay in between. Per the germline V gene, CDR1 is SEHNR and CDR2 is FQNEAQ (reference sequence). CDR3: CASSSPYRSGAGRGNTIYF. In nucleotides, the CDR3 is TGTGCCAGCAGCTCGCCTTACCGGTCCGGGGCAGGGAGAGGAAACACCATATATTTT.

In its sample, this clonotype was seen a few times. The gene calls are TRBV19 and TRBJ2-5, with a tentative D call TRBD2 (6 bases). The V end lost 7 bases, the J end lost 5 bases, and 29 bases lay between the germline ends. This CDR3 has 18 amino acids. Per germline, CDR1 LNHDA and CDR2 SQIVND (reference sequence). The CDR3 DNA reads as TGTGCCAGTACCCTCGGCACAGGAGGAATATTAGGAGGGGAGACCCAGTACTTC. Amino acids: CASTLGTGGILGGETQYF.